This T cell receptor beta chain was observed in a study of blood T cell repertoires in COVID-19. Study at large: PBMCs, B-cell-depleted T cells, or T cells provided the cDNA or gDNA that made up the material.

Authors' data handling: Estimated nucleated cell counts came from reference gene primer amplification. Using immunoSEQ multiplex PCR, the repertoire was profiled, and TCRdb retains in-frame clones only, with some absent. V and J calls and clone size come straight from that table; D and trimming were deduced from the DNA. This table has 200,000 to 300,000 clones, approximately 85% appearing once. The source material was peripheral blood. The clonotype was recovered from a human donor in a cohort sampled during active COVID-19.

CDR3 amino acids: CASSQVGRGYEQYF. DNA for the CDR3: TGCGCCAGCAGCCAAGTAGGGCGGGGCTACGAGCAGTACTTC. The J gene is TRBJ2-7, the V gene TRBV4-3, with D possibly being TRBD2 (6 bases). Germline V gives CDR1 LGHNA, CDR2 YSLEER. CDR3 length: 14 amino acids. Trimming pared 1 base from V and 3 bases from J, leaving 10 bases between.